The rows below give T cell receptor beta chains drawn from one sample of a study of T cell responses to AZD1222 COVID-19 vaccine. TCRdb's copy holds only in-frame clones and misses some; the assay was immunoSEQ multiplex PCR. The sample has more than 75,000 clones; almost 90% are singletons. This specimen consisted of peripheral blood, obtained on day 0 of AZD1222 vaccination. The receptors derive from an adult in good health. The CDR3 runs from the conserved cysteine through the conserved F or W. The D gene is left open where the match is weak. Clone size is not always given. Where it is, it says once, few, many or a class for expanded clones.

V gene	CDR3 length	clone size	D gene	J gene	CDR3 DNA	CDR3 protein
TRBV7-9	12	NA	NA	TRBJ2-7	TGTGCCAGCAGCGAACAGCTTAACGAGCAGTACTTC	CASSEQLNEQYF
TRBV14	15	NA	NA	TRBJ2-7	TGTGCCAGCAGCCATTTGGTAAGGGAATTGAGCGAGCAGTACTTC	CASSHLVRELSEQYF
TRBV11-3	15	NA	NA	TRBJ2-1	TGTGCCAGCAGCTTAGTACTAGCAGCTTACAATGAGCAGTTCTTC	CASSLVLAAYNEQFF
TRBV13	13	NA	TRBD2	TRBJ2-2	TGTGCCAGCAGACCAACTAGCGCCGGGGAGCTGTTTTTT	CASRPTSAGELFF
TRBV7-2	16	NA	NA	TRBJ1-3	TGTGCCAGCAGCTTCGGCAGGGTTCTAGATGGAAACACCATATATTTT	CASSFGRVLDGNTIYF
TRBV20-1	11	NA	TRBD1	TRBJ2-7	TGCAGCCCAGGACAGGCCTACGAGCAGTACTTC	CSPGQAYEQYF
TRBV7-2	14	NA	TRBD1	TRBJ1-5	TGTGCCAGCAGCACCAGACAGGGGAATCAGCCCCAGCATTTT	CASSTRQGNQPQHF
TRBV23-1	15	NA	TRBD2	TRBJ2-7	TGCGCCAGCAGTCATGGGACTAGCGGGACCTACGAGCAGTACTTC	CASSHGTSGTYEQYF
TRBV24-1	11	NA	NA	TRBJ2-1	TGTACACCCCCGGAGGGCAATGAGCAGTTCTTC	CTPPEGNEQFF
TRBV19	15	NA	TRBD1	TRBJ2-7	TGTGCCAGTAGAAGGACAGGGGGCGGTAGCTACGAGCAGTACTTC	CASRRTGGGSYEQYF
TRBV28	15	NA	TRBD2	TRBJ2-5	TGTGCCAGCAGTTCCCCGGCAGCGGGACAAGAGACCCAGTACTTC	CASSSPAAGQETQYF
TRBV6-2/TRBV6-3	15	NA	TRBD1	TRBJ2-1	TGTGCCAGCAGCCGGTCCCTGACAGGGAACAATGAGCAGTTCTTC	CASSRSLTGNNEQFF
TRBV20-1	15	once	TRBD1	TRBJ1-5	TGCAGTGCTAGTGGACAGGAGGTAGGGAATCAGCCCCAGCATTTT	CSASGQEVGNQPQHF
TRBV10-3	16	NA	NA	TRBJ1-6	TGTGCCATCAGTGTCGGTCCAGCCAACTATAATTCACCCCTCCACTTT	CAISVGPANYNSPLHF
TRBV11-1	12	NA	NA	TRBJ2-7	TGTGCCACGACGGGGGACCCCCTCGAGCAGTACTTC	CATTGDPLEQYF
TRBV21-1	16	NA	NA	TRBJ1-3	TGTGCCAGCAGCGCCCGGGGACAGGACTCTGGAAACACCATATATTTT	CASSARGQDSGNTIYF
TRBV6-5	16	NA	TRBD1	TRBJ2-5	TGTGCCAGCAGTTATTTGGGACAGGGGGCGGGGGAGACCCAGTACTTC	CASSYLGQGAGETQYF